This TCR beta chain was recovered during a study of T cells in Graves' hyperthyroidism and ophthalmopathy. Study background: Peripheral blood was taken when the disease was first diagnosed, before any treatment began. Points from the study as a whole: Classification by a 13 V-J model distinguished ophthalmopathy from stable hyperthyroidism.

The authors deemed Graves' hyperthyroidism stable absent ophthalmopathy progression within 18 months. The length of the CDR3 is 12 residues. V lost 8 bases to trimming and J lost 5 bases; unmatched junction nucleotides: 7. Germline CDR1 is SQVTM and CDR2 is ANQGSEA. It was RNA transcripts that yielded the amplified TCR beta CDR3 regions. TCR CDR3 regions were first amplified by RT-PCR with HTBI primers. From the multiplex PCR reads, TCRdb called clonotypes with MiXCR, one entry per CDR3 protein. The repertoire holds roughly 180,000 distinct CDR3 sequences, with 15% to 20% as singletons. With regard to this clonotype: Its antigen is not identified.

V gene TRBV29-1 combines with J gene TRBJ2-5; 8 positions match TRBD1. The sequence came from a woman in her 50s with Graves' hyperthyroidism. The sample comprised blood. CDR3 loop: CSLRQGRETQYF. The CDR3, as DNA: TGCAGCCTTAGACAGGGGCGGGAGACCCAGTACTTC.